Listed here are 7 T cell receptor beta chains from one sample, sequenced in a study of shared clonotypes between healthy human individuals. Some clones are missing from TCRdb's copy, which holds only in-frame ones; the method was immunoSEQ multiplex PCR. The table includes about 2.5 million clones, under 95% detected once. The sequenced material came from naive CD4+ T cells from PBMCs. Subset specified: CD45RA+ positively selected. These receptors were taken from a man aged 18 to 29 in good health. Some clones in this sample may be carry-over from other donors' samples.

Points on this clone: A junction boundary mismatches the germline segment, possibly from a read error. This chain uses TRBV19 with TRBJ2-1, with D possibly matching TRBD1 (6 bases). The length of the CDR3 is 15 residues. Looked up from germline, CDR1 is LNHDA and CDR2 is SQIVND (reference sequence). This chain's CDR3 is CASRIGQNSYNEQFF. CDR3 DNA: TGTGCCAGTAGGATAGGACAGAACTCCTACAATGAGCAGTTCTTC.

This clone occurred a few times. V is TRBV14 and J is TRBJ2-5, with D uncertain. This CDR3 spans 14 amino acids. The V end was cut by 6 bases, the J end by 10 bases, with 21 bases between. The V gene's germline CDR1 is SGHDN and CDR2 FVKESK. The CDR3 coding sequence is TGTGCCAGCAGTCCGAGTAGAAGAATCGTAATCCAGTACTTC. Its translation: CASSPSRRIVIQYF.

This clone was picked up one time. This chain joins TRBV9 and TRBJ2-5, with D perhaps TRBD1 (6 bases). From germline, CDR1 is SGDLS and CDR2 YYNGEE. The CDR3 has 15 residues. Trimming took off 4 bases at V and 5 bases at J, with 18 bases between the two ends. The CDR3 sequence: CASSTQAGAWETQYF. The CDR3 DNA is TGTGCCAGCAGCACACAAGCAGGGGCGTGGGAGACCCAGTACTTC.

The J gene is TRBJ2-7, the V gene TRBV4-1; unclear D gene. Germline V gene sequence: CDR1 MGHRA, CDR2 YSYEKL. Trimming removed 1 base at V and 2 bases at J, with 12 bases between. This CDR3 spans 15 amino acids. CDR3 sequence reads: CASSQAPVPAYEQYF. As DNA, the CDR3 is TGCGCCAGCAGCCAAGCACCAGTGCCGGCCTACGAGCAGTACTTC.

The CDR3 DNA sequence: TGTGCCAGCAGTTACAGGCAGGTGGGCTATGGCTACACCTTC. Translation gives CASSYRQVGYGYTF. The chain employs TRBV6-5 and TRBJ1-2; D gene unclear. Germline V gene sequence: CDR1 MNHEY, CDR2 SVGAGI. V was shortened by 2 bases and J by 4 bases, with 11 bases between the two germline ends. This CDR3 region has 14 residues.

In this sample, this clone turned up once. The chain joins TRBV30 to TRBJ2-2; D not resolved. Looked up from germline, CDR1 is GTSNPN and CDR2 is SVGIG (reference sequence). This CDR3 has 15 residues. Trimming stripped 8 bases from V and 1 base from J, with 17 bases between. The CDR3 sequence is CARFGVAGNTGELFF. CDR3 coding DNA: TGTGCCCGCTTTGGAGTAGCCGGGAACACCGGGGAGCTGTTTTTT.

V gene TRBV6-1 combines with J gene TRBJ1-2; possibly TRBD1 for D (5 bases). Germline V gives CDR1 MNHNS, CDR2 SASEGT. This CDR3 has 13 residues. V lost 6 bases and J lost 8, with 16 bases in between. CDR3 sequence reads: CASRLYGGEGYTF. The DNA for the CDR3 is TGTGCCAGCAGGTTATATGGGGGGGAGGGCTACACCTTC.